This T cell receptor beta chain was observed in a study of cytotoxic CD8 clonotypes in ibrutinib-treated CLL. Study context: Once patients had received a median around 12 months of treatment, range 6 to 36, response samples were obtained.

The data were produced by immunoSEQ multiplex PCR, yet TCRdb's version contains in-frame clones alone and is incomplete. The table records about 15,000 clones, over 70% of them present only once. With cryopreserved PBMCs as the source, around 2 micrograms of genomic DNA went to TCR beta libraries. The V gene's germline CDR1 is SGHVS and CDR2 FNYEAQ. The CDR3 runs to 14 residues. V shed 4 bases, J shed 6 bases, and the junction held 6 bases outside the gene matches. The study's findings and limits: Public clonotypes, found uncommonly, either contracted or stayed stable on treatment.

Details on this clone: The antigen is undetermined.

This TCR came from a human donor with chronic lymphocytic leukemia. The chain has TRBV7-6 and TRBJ1-2; TRBD1 matches 9 bases. The source was PBMCs, collected before ibrutinib treatment. The CDR3 sequence: CASSSEQGADGYTF. CDR3 sequence (DNA): TGTGCCAGCAGCTCCGAACAGGGGGCAGATGGCTACACCTTC.